This is a list of T cell receptor beta chains from one sample in a study of tumor and adjacent non-tumor tissue in lung cancer. TCRdb used MiXCR to reprocess the multiplex PCR reads, holding one entry per CDR3 protein. Of under 100,000 distinct CDR3 sequences in the sample, roughly 75% were seen once. The sequenced material came from lung tumor tissue. These receptor sequences come from a woman between 65 and 79 years old with non-small cell lung cancer. CDR3s include the opening cysteine and the closing phenylalanine or tryptophan. A D gene is named only where the DNA matches it firmly. Rows give clone size only sometimes, using once, few, many, or a class for an expanded clone.

TRBV6-5	TRBJ2-3	TRBD2	.	CDSSETSVGTDTKYF	TGTGACAGCAGTGAGACTAGCGTAGGTACAGATACGAAGTATTTT
TRBV5-4	TRBJ2-5	TRBD2	.	CACSLGGRGGYQETQYF	TGTGCCTGCAGTTTGGGGGGGAGGGGAGGCTACCAAGAGACCCAGTACTTC
TRBV30	TRBJ2-7	.	few	CAWSGTYEQYF	TGTGCCTGGAGCGGGACCTACGAGCAGTACTTC
TRBV7-3	TRBJ2-2	.	.	CASSLTPRGRNTGELFF	TGTGCCAGCAGTTTAACCCCTAGAGGGAGGAATACCGGGGAGCTGTTTTTT
TRBV20-1	TRBJ2-7	.	many	CSAPTGTKTYEQYF	TGCAGTGCTCCCACCGGGACAAAAACCTACGAGCAGTACTTC
TRBV4-1	TRBJ1-1	.	.	CASSQNHGGMDTEAFF	TGCGCCAGCAGCCAAAACCATGGTGGGATGGACACTGAAGCTTTCTTT
TRBV6-1	TRBJ1-5	.	once	CASSGGGPMGQPQHF	TGTGCCAGCAGTGGTGGAGGGCCCATGGGTCAGCCCCAGCATTTT
TRBV4-2	TRBJ2-1	TRBD1	.	CASSHGTGSTDNEQFF	TGTGCCAGCAGCCACGGGACAGGGAGCACTGACAATGAGCAGTTCTTC
TRBV4-1	TRBJ1-2	TRBD1	.	CASIQDIQGPGGFTF	TGCGCCAGCATCCAAGATATACAGGGGCCGGGGGGCTTCACCTTC
TRBV29-1	TRBJ1-4	TRBD1	.	CSVGQGWTNEKLFF	TGCAGCGTAGGACAGGGATGGACTAATGAAAAACTGTTTTTT
TRBV7-3	TRBJ2-1	TRBD2	few	CASSLAGAHNEQFF	TGTGCCAGCAGCTTAGCGGGAGCCCACAATGAGCAGTTCTTC
TRBV5-6	TRBJ2-3	TRBD1	many	CASSITGGADTQYF	TGTGCCAGCAGCATCACAGGGGGCGCGGATACGCAGTATTTT
TRBV5-6	TRBJ2-7	.	.	CASSSYSEQCF	TGCGCCAGCAGCTCCTATAGCGAGCAGTGCTTC
TRBV6-2/TRBV6-3	TRBJ2-1	TRBD1	.	CASSYGQGADEQFF	TGTGCCAGCAGTTACGGGCAGGGGGCGGATGAGCAGTTCTTC
TRBV28	TRBJ2-1	TRBD2	many	CASSPGTSGSSYNEQFF	TGTGCCAGCAGTCCCGGGACTAGCGGGAGCTCCTACAATGAGCAGTTCTTC
TRBV28	TRBJ2-2	.	many	CASSLNAEAGELFF	TGTGCCAGCAGTTTAAACGCGGAGGCCGGGGAGCTGTTTTTT
TRBV20-1	TRBJ2-3	TRBD2	many	CSASGLAGGGSTDTQYF	TGCAGTGCTAGCGGACTAGCGGGAGGGGGTAGCACAGATACGCAGTATTTT
TRBV29-1	TRBJ2-7	TRBD2	.	CGVERDYEQYF	TGCGGCGTCGAGCGGGACTACGAGCAGTACTTC
TRBV28	TRBJ2-4	TRBD2	few	CASGSPGASGNIQYF	TGTGCCAGCGGTTCACCCGGGGCTAGCGGGAACATTCAGTACTTC
TRBV6-1	TRBJ2-1	TRBD2	.	CASNPRTSGGMGNEQFF	TGTGCCAGCAATCCCAGGACTAGCGGGGGGATGGGCAATGAGCAGTTCTTC
TRBV29-1	TRBJ2-1	.	.	CSVEDYRTGSYNEQFF	TGCAGCGTTGAAGATTACAGGACTGGGTCCTACAATGAGCAGTTTTTC
TRBV28	TRBJ2-4	.	.	CAGSLEAGVVKNIHYF	TGTGCCGGCAGCCTAGAAGCAGGGGTTGTCAAAAACATTCATTACTTC
TRBV6-1	TRBJ2-3	.	.	CASSEYWTRGSTDTKYF	TGTGCCAGCAGTGAGTACTGGACAAGGGGTAGCACGGATACGAAGTATTTT
TRBV28	TRBJ1-2	.	.	CNSSPHTSNYGYTF	TGTAACAGCAGCCCCCACACCTCTAACTATGGCTACACCTTC
TRBV4-1	TRBJ2-7	.	few	CASSQSPASYEEYF	TGCGCCAGCAGCCAATCACCAGCCTCCTACGAGGAGTATTTC
TRBV4-2	TRBJ2-1	.	.	CVSSQDARGANNEQFF	TGTGTCAGCAGCCAAGATGCAAGGGGCGCCAACAATGAGCAGTTCTTC
TRBV5-4	TRBJ2-7	TRBD1	many	CASSSRDRDSYEQYF	TGTGCCAGCAGCTCCCGGGACAGGGACAGCTACGAGCAGTACTTC
TRBV10-1	TRBJ2-7	TRBD2	.	CATQDPGLGHGQYF	TGCGCCACCCAGGACCCGGGACTAGGGCACGGGCAGTACTTC
TRBV28	TRBJ1-5	.	.	CASSPLTWSVGSNQPQHF	TGTGCCAGCAGTCCCTTGACATGGTCCGTGGGGAGCAATCAGCCCCAGCATTTT
TRBV12-3/TRBV12-4	TRBJ1-2	.	.	CASGPIPDSANYGYTF	TGCGCCAGCGGCCCTATTCCGGACAGTGCTAACTATGGCTACACCTTC
TRBV6-6	TRBJ2-1	TRBD2	.	CTSWGLGGVYNEQFF	TGTACCAGCTGGGGACTAGGGGGAGTCTACAATGAGCAGTTCTTC
TRBV5-1	TRBJ2-1	.	many	CASSLVSSYNEQFF	TGCGCCAGCAGCCTTGTAAGCTCCTACAATGAGCAGTTCTTC
TRBV28	TRBJ2-2	.	.	CASSFPRGGGIGELFF	TGTGCCAGCAGTTTCCCCAGGGGGGGTGGCATCGGGGAGCTGTTTTTC
TRBV20-1	TRBJ2-4	TRBD1	.	CSPGQGLAKNIQYF	TGCAGTCCGGGACAGGGATTAGCCAAAAACATTCAGTACTTC
TRBV5-1	TRBJ2-7	TRBD2	many	CASSLFSGTSYEQYF	TGCGCCAGCAGCTTGTTTAGCGGGACCTCCTACGAGCAGTACTTC
TRBV29-1	TRBJ2-1	.	once	CSVEQRNNEQFF	TGCAGTGTTGAACAGAGGAACAATGAGCAGTTCTTC
TRBV6-1	TRBJ2-6	.	many	CASRRVFSSGANVLTF	TGTGCCAGTCGAAGGGTCTTTAGCTCTGGGGCCAACGTCCTGACTTTC
TRBV5-1	TRBJ2-7	TRBD1	many	CASSSGGWDSLSYEQYF	TGCGCCAGCAGCTCCGGTGGTTGGGACAGCCTGTCATACGAGCAGTACTTC
TRBV6-6	TRBJ2-7	.	.	CASSNPAGWFKQYF	TGTGCCAGCAGTAACCCGGCGGGGTGGTTCAAGCAGTACTTC
TRBV6-2/TRBV6-3	TRBJ2-1	TRBD2	.	CASSFGTSGRTRNEWFF	TGTGCCAGCAGTTTCGGGACTAGCGGGAGGACGCGTAATGAGTGGTTCTTC
TRBV12-3/TRBV12-4	TRBJ2-7	TRBD1	many	CASSPRDRGHEQYF	TGTGCCAGCAGTCCCCGGGACAGGGGGCACGAGCAGTACTTC